In this sample, the clone carrying this T cell receptor (beta chain) turned up a few times. No antigen is known for it. Researchers made TCR cDNA using 5'RACE template switching, and this step added a universal primer site and UMIs. Via MiXCR, TCRdb re-called the 5' RACE reads, giving one row per CDR3 protein. This table holds around 140,000 distinct CDR3 sequences, about 8% found once. The data derive from a study of T cells after yellow fever vaccination. Per germline, CDR1 DFQATT and CDR2 SNEGSKA (reference sequence). Trimming shortened V by 0 bases and J by 0 bases, and 5 bases separated the two germline ends. CDR3 length equals 13 residues. Study-wide findings and caveats: FACS-sorted repertoires could harbor abundant contaminating bulk-population clonotypes.

The rearrangement links TRBV20-1 to TRBJ1-1; D not resolved. The receptor was derived from a man between 25 and 39 years old who received the YFV17D yellow fever vaccine. Here the sequenced sample was CD4+ T cells sorted from PBMCs, taken 5 days after the yellow fever booster vaccination. The CDR3 region has the DNA TGCAGTGCTAGAGACAACATGAACACTGAAGCTTTCTTT. Protein: CSARDNMNTEAFF.